Included here is one T cell receptor beta chain sequence, with context. Antigen: not known. These data come from a study of shared clonotypes between healthy human individuals. The study's findings and limits: Depth was large, yet rarefaction showed that sorted-subset sequencing was incomplete.

The run depth of the assay was deep. The assay was immunoSEQ multiplex PCR, and TCRdb's table has in-frame clones only and misses some. The sample has 2 million to 2.5 million clones, around 95% seen once. Germline-derived CDR1 and CDR2 are SGHAT and FQNNGV. Trimming took 2 bases from V and 2 from J; bases not matched to a gene: 10. The CDR3 spans 18 residues. The receptor was derived from a man aged 18 to 35 in good health. The sequenced sample consisted of naive CD4+ T cells sorted from blood. Sample subset: CD45RA+ positively selected. The rearrangement joins TRBV11-2 to TRBJ2-3; 10 bases align to TRBD2. The CDR3, as DNA: TGTGCCAGCAGCTTAAAGAGGCTAGCGGGAGTATACACAGATACGCAGTATTTT. Translating gives CASSLKRLAGVYTDTQYF.